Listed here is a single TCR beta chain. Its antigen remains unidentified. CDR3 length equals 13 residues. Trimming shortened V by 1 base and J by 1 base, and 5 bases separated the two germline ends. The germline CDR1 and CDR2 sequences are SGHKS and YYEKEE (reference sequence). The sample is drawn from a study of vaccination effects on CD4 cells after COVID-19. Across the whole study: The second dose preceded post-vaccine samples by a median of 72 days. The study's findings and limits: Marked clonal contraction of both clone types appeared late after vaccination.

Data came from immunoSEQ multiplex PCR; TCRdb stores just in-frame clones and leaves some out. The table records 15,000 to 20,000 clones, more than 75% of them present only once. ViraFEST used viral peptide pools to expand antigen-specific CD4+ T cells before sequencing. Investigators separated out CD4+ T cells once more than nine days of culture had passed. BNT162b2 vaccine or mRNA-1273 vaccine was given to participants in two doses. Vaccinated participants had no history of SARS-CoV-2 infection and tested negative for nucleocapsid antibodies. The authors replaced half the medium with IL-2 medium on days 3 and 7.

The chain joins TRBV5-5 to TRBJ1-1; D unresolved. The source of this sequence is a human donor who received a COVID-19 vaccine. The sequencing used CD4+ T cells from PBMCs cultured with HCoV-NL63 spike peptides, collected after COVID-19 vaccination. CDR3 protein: CASSLKGNTEAFF. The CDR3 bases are TGTGCCAGCAGCTTGAAGGGGAACACTGAAGCTTTCTTT.